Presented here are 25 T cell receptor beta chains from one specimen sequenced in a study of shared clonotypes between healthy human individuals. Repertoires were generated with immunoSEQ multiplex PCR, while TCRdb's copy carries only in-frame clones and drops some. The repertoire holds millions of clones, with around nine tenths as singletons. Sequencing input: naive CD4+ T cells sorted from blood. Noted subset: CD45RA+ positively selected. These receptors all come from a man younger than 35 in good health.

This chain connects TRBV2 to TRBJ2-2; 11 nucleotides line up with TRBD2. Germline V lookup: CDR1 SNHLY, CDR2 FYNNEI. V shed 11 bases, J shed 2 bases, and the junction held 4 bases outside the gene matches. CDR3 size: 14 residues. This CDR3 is CARGTSGNTGELFF. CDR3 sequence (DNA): TGTGCCCGCGGGACTAGCGGTAACACCGGGGAGCTGTTTTTT.

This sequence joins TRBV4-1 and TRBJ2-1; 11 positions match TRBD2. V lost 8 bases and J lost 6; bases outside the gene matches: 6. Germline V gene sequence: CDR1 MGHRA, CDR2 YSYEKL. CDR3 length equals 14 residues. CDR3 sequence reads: CASSRLAGSNEQFF. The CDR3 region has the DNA TGCGCCAGCTCCAGACTAGCGGGGAGCAATGAGCAGTTCTTC.

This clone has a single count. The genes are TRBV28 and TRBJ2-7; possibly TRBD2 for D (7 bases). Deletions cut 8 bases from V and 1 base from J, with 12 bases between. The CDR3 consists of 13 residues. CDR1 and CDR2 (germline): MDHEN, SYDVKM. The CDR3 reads CASYGGPSYEQYF. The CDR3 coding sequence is TGTGCCAGCTACGGGGGGCCGTCCTACGAGCAGTACTTC.

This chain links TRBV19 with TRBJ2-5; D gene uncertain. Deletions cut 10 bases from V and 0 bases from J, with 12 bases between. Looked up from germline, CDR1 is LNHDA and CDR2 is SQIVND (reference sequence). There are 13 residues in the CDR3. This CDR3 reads CATLGYNQETQYF. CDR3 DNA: TGTGCCACTCTGGGGTACAACCAAGAGACCCAGTACTTC.

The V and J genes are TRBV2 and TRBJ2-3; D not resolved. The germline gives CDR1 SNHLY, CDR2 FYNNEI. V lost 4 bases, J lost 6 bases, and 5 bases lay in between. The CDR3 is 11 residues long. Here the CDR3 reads CASSAWDTQYF. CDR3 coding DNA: TGTGCCAGCAGTGCCTGGGATACGCAGTATTTT.

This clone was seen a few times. The CDR3 region has the DNA TGTGCCAGCAGCCCCGGAGAGGGAACCTATGGCTACACCTTC. It specifies CASSPGEGTYGYTF. V and J are TRBV9 and TRBJ1-2; D unresolved. CDR1 is SGDLS and CDR2 is YYNGEE in the germline V gene. This CDR3 is built from 14 residues. V lost 4 bases and J 4 bases, leaving 14 bases between the germline ends.

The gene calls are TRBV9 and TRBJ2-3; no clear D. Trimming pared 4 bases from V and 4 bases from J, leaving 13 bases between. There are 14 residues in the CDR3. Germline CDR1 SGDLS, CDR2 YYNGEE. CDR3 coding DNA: TGTGCCAGCAGCACCCAAAGTTTTCCAGATACGCAGTATTTT. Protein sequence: CASSTQSFPDTQYF.

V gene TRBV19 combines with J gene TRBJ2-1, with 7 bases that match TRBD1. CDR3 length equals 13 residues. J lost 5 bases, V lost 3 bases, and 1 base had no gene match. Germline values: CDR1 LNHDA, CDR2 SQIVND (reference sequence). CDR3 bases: TGTGCCAGTAGTATGGGACAGAACAATGAGCAGTTCTTC. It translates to CASSMGQNNEQFF.

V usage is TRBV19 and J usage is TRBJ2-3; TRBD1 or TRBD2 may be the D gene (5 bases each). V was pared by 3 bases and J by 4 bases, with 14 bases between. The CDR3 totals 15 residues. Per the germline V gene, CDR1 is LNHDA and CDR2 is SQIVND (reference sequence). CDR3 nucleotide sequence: TGTGCCAGTAGTATCTTCAAGAGGGGTCCAGATACGCAGTATTTT. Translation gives CASSIFKRGPDTQYF.

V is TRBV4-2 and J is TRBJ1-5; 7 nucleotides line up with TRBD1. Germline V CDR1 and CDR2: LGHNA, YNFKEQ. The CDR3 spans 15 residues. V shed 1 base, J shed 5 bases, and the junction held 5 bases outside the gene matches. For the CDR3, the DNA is TGTGCCAGCAGCCAAGTCTCCAGGGGGGATCAGCCCCAGCATTTT. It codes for CASSQVSRGDQPQHF.

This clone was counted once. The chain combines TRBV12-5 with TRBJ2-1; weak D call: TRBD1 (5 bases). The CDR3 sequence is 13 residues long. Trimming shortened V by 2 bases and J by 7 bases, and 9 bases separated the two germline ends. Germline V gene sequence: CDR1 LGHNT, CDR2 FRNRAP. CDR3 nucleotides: TGTGCTAGTGGTTTGCCAGGGTGGAATGAGCAGTTCTTC. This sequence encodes CASGLPGWNEQFF. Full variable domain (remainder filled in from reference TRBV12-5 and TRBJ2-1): DARVTQTPRHKVTEMGQEVTMRCQPILGHNTVFWYRQTMMQGLELLAYFRNRAPLDDSGMPKDRFSAEMPDATLATLKIQPSEPRDSAVYFCASGLPGWNEQFFGPGTRLTVL.

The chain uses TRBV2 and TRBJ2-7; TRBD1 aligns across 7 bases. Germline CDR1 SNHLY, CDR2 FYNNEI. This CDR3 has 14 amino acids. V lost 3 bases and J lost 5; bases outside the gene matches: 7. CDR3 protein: CASSEAGTVDEQYF. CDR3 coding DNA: TGTGCCAGCAGTGAGGCCGGGACAGTCGACGAGCAGTACTTC.

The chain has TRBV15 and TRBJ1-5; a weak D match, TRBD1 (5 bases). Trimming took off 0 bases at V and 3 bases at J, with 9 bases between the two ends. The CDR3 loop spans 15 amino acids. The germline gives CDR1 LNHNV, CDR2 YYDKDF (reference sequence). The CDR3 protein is CATSREGGFNQPQHF. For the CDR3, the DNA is TGTGCCACCAGCAGAGAGGGGGGTTTCAATCAGCCCCAGCATTTT.

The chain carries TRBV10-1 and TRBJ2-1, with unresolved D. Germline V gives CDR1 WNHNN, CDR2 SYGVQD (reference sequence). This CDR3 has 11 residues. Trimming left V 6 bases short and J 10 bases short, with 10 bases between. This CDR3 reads CASSGVLEQFF. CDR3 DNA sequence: TGCGCCAGCAGCGGAGTATTGGAGCAGTTCTTC.

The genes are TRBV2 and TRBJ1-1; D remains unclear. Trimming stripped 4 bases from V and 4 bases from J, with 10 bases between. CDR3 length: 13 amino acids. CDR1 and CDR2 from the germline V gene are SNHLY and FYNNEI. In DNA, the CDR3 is TGTGCCAGCAGTGGAGAGGGAGTCACTGAAGCTTTCTTT. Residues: CASSGEGVTEAFF.

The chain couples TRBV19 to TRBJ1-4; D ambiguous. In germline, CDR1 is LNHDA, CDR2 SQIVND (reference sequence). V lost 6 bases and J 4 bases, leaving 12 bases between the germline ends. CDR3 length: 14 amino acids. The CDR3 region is CASRAGKGNEKLFF. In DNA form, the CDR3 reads TGTGCCAGTAGGGCCGGGAAGGGTAATGAAAAACTGTTTTTT. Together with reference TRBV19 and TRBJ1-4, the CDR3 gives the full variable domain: DGGITQSPKYLFRKEGQNVTLSCEQNLNHDAMYWYRQDPGQGLRLIYYSQIVNDFQKGDIAEGYSVSREKKESFPLTVTSAQKNPTAFYLCASRAGKGNEKLFFGSGTQLSVL.

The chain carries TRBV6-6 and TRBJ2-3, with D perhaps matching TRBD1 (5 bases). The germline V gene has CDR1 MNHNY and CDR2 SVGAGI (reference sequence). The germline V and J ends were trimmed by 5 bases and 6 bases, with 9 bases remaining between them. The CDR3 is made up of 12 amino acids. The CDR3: CASSNQGDTQYF. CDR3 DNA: TGTGCCAGCAGTAACCAGGGCGATACGCAGTATTTT.

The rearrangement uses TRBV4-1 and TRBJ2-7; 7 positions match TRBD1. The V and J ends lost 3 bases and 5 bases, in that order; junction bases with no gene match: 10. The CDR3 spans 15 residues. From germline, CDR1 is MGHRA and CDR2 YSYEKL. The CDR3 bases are TGCGCCAGCAGCCATTTCGACAGGGTCAACGACGAGCAGTACTTC. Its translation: CASSHFDRVNDEQYF.

The CDR3 bases are TGTGCTAGTGGTTTGGCCAGCGGGAGGGACTCCTACAATGAGCAGTTCTTC. Its translation: CASGLASGRDSYNEQFF. The chain combines TRBV12-5 with TRBJ2-1; 10 positions match TRBD2. The CDR3 consists of 17 residues. J was trimmed by 0 bases and V by 1 base; bases with no gene match: 3. Germline V gene data show CDR1 as LGHNT and CDR2 as FRNRAP.

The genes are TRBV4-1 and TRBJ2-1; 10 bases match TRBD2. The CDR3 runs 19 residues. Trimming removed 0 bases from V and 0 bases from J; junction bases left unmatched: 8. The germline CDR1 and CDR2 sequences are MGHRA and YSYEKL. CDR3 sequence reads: CASSQDVSGGISSYNEQFF. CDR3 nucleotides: TGCGCCAGCAGCCAAGATGTTAGCGGGGGGATCAGCTCCTACAATGAGCAGTTCTTC.

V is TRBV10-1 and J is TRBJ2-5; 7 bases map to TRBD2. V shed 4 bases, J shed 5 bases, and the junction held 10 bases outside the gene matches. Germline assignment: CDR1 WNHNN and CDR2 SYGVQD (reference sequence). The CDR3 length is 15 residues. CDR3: CASSVGAGLWETQYF. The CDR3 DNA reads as TGCGCCAGCAGTGTTGGAGCGGGGCTGTGGGAGACCCAGTACTTC.

CDR3: CASSRLGGSTEAFF. The CDR3 DNA follows: TGTGCCAGCAGCCGATTAGGGGGGTCCACTGAAGCTTTCTTT. This sequence joins TRBV2 and TRBJ1-1; TRBD1 is a possible D gene (6 bases). V lost 6 bases, J lost 4 bases, and 15 bases lay in between. Germline CDR1 and CDR2: SNHLY and FYNNEI. The length of the CDR3 is 14 residues.

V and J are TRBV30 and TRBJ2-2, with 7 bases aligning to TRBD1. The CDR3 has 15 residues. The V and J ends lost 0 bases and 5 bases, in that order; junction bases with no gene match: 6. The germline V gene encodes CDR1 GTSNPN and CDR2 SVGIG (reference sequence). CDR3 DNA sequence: TGTGCCTGGAGTGTATATGGGACAGTAACCGGGGAGCTGTTTTTT. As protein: CAWSVYGTVTGELFF.

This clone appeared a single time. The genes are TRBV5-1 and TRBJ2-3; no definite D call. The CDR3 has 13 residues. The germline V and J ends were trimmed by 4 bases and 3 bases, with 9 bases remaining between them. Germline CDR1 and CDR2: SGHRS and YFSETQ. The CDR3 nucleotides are TGCGCCAGCAGCCCAGACATAACAGATACGCAGTATTTT. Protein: CASSPDITDTQYF. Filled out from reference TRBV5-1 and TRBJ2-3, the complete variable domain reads KAGVTQTPRYLIKTRGQQVTLSCSPISGHRSVSWYQQTPGQGLQFLFEYFSETQRNKGNFPGRFSGRQFSNSRSEMNVSTLELGDSALYLCASSPDITDTQYFGPGTRLTVL.

This chain's CDR3 is CASNSGTGKVFF. The CDR3 coding sequence is TGTGCCAGCAACTCTGGGACAGGGAAAGTTTTCTTT. The chain employs TRBV27 and TRBJ1-1, with 9 positions matching TRBD1. V lost 7 bases and J lost 13; bases outside the gene matches: 10. The CDR3 consists of 12 residues. CDR1 is MNHEY and CDR2 is SMNVEV in the germline V gene (reference sequence).